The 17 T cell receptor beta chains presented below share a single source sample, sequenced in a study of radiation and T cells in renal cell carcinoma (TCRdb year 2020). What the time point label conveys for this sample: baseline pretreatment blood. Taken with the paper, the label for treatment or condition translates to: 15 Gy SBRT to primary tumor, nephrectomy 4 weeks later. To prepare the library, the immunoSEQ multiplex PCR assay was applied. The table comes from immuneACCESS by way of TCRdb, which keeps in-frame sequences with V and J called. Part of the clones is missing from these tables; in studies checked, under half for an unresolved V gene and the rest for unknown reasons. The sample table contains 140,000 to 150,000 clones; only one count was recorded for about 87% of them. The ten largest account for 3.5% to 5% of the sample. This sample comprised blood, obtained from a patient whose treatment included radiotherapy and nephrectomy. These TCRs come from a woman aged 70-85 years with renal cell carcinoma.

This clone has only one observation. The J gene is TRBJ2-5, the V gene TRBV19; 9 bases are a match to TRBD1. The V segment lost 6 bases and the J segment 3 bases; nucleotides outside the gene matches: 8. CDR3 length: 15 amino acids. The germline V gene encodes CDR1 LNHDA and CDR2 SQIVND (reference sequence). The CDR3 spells CASRTQGAREETQYF. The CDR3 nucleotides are TGTGCCAGTAGAACACAGGGGGCGCGGGAAGAGACCCAGTACTTC.

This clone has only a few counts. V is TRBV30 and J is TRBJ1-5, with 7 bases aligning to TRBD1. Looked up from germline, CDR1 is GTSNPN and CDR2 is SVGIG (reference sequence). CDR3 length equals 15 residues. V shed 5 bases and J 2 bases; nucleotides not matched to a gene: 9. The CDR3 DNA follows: TGTGCCTGGGGCGTACAGGGGAATGGCAATCAGCCCCAGCATTTT. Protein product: CAWGVQGNGNQPQHF.

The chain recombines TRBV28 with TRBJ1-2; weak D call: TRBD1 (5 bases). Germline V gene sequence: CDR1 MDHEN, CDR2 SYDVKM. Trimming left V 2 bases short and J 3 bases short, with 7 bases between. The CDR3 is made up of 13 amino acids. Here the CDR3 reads CASSLPGHYGYTF. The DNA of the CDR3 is TGTGCCAGCAGTTTACCAGGGCACTATGGCTACACCTTC.

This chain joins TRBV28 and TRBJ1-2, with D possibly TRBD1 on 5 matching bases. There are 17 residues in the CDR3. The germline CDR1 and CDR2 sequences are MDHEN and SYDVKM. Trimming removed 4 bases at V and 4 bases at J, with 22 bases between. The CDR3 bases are TGTGCCAGCAGTTCCCCCTACGACGGGTTCGGGGGCTATGGCTACACCTTC. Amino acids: CASSSPYDGFGGYGYTF.

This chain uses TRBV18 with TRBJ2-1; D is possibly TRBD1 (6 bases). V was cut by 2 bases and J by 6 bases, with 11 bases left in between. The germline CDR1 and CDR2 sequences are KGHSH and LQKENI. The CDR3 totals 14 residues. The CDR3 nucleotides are TGTGCCAGCTCACCAATACAGGGTGGCAATGAGCAGTTCTTC. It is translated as CASSPIQGGNEQFF.

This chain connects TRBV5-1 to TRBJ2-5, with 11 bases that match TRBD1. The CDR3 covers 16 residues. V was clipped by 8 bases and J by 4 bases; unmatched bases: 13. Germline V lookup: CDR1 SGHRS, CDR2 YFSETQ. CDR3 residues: CASRLDGQGAGETQYF. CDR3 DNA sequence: TGCGCCAGTCGTCTAGACGGACAGGGGGCAGGAGAGACCCAGTACTTC.

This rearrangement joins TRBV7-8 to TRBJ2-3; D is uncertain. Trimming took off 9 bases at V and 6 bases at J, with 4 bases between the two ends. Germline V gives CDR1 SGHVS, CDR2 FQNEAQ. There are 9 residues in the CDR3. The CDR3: CASGDTQYF. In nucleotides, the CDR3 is TGTGCCAGTGGGGATACGCAGTATTTT.

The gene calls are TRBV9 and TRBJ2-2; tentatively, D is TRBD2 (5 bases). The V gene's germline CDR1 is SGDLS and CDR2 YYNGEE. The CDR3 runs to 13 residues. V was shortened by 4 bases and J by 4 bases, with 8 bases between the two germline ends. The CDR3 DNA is TGTGCCAGCAGCCCGAGGGTCACCGGGGAGCTGTTTTTT. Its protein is CASSPRVTGELFF.

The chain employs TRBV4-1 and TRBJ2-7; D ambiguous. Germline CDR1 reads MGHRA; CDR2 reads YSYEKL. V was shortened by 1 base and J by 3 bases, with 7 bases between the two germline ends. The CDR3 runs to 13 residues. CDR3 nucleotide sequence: TGCGCCAGCAGCCAAGTAGTCGACTACGAGCAGTACTTC. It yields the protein CASSQVVDYEQYF.

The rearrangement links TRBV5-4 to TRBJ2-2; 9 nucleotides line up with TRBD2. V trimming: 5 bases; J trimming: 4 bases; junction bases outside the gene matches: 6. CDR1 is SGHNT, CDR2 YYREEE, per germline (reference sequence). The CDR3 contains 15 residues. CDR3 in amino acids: CASSVAGDGTGELFF. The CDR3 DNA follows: TGTGCCAGCAGTGTAGCGGGGGATGGCACCGGGGAGCTGTTTTTT.

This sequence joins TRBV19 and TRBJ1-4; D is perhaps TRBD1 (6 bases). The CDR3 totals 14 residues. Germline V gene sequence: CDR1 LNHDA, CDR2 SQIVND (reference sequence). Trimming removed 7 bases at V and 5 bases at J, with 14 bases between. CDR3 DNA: TGTGCCAGTAAAATCGGCAGGGGAAATGAAAAACTGTTTTTT. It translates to CASKIGRGNEKLFF.

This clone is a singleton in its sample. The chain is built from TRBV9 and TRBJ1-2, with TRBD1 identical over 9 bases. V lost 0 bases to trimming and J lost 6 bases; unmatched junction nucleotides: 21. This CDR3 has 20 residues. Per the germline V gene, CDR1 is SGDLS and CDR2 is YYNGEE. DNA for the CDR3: TGTGCCAGCAGCGTAGGATCTAAAGGAACAGGGACAGGGACTGGACATGGCTACACCTTC. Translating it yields CASSVGSKGTGTGTGHGYTF.

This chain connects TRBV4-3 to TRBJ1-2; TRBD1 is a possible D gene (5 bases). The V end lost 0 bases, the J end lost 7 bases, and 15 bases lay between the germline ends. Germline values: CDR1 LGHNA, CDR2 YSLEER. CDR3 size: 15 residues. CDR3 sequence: CASSQDRWGLVGYTF. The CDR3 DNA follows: TGCGCCAGCAGCCAAGATAGGTGGGGGTTGGTTGGCTACACCTTC.

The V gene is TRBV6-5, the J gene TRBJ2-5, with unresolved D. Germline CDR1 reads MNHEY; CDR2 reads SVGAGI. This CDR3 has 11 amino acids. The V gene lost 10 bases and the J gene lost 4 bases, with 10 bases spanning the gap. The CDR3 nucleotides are TGTGCCACCACCGGTCGAGAGACCCAGTACTTC. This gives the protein CATTGRETQYF.

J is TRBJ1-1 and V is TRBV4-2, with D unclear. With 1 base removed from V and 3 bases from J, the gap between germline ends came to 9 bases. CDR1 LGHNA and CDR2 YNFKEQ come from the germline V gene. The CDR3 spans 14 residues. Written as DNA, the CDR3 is TGTGCCAGCAGCCAAGGTAGAGTCTACACTGAAGCTTTCTTT. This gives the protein CASSQGRVYTEAFF.

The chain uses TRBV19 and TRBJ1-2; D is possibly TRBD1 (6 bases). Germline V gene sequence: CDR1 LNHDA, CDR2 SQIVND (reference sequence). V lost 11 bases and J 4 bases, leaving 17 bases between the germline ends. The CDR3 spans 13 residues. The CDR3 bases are TGTGCCGGGGGAACAGGGACGGGCTATGGCTACACCTTC. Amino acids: CAGGTGTGYGYTF.

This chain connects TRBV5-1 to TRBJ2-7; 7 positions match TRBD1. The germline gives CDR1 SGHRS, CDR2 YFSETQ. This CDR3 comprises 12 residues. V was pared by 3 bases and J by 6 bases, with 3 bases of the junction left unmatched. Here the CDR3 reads CASSSQGSEQYF. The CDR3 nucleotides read TGCGCCAGCAGCTCACAGGGGAGCGAGCAGTACTTC.